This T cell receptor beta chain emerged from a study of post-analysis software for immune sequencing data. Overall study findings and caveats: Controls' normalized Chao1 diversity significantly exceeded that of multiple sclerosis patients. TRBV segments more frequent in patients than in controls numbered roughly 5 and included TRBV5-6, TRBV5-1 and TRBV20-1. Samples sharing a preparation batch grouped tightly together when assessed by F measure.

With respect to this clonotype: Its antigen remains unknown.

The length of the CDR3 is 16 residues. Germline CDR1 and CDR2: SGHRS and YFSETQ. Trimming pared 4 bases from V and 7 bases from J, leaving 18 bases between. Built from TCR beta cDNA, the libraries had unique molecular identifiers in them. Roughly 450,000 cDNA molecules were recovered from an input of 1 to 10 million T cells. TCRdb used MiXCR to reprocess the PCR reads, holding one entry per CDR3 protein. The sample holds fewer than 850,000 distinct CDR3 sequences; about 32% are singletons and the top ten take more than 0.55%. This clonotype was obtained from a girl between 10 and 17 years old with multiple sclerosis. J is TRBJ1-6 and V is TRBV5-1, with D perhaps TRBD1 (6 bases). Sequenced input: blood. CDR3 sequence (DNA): TGCGCCAGCAGCGTACTACAGGGTACGGGAAATTCACCCCTCCACTTT. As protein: CASSVLQGTGNSPLHF.